Given below is one T cell receptor beta chain in context. The sample comes from a study of blood T cell repertoires in COVID-19. Across the study: Samples taken during acute and convalescent COVID-19 were collected in the United States, Italy and Spain. T cells, B-cell-depleted T cells, or PBMCs supplied cDNA or gDNA.

Per the study methods: Reference gene primer amplification yielded estimated nucleated cell counts. The assay was immunoSEQ multiplex PCR, and TCRdb's table has in-frame clones only and misses some. Clone size and the V and J calls come from that table; the DNA yielded D and trimming. This repertoire shows more than 95,000 clones, 65% to 90% found once; its top ten account for 4% to 5.5%. Looked up from germline, CDR1 is SGDLS and CDR2 is YYNGEE. The ends lost 2 bases at V and 7 bases at J; junction bases unmatched: 8. The CDR3 consists of 15 residues. The chain links TRBV9 to TRBJ2-2; 7 nucleotides agree with TRBD1. The sequenced sample consisted of peripheral blood. The TCR was taken from a man between 60 and 70 years old with acute or convalescent COVID-19. In DNA form, the CDR3 reads TGTGCCAGCAGCGTGACCGGGACAGCTAACGGGGAGCTGTTTTTT. As protein: CASSVTGTANGELFF.